These 8 T cell receptor beta chains originate from one sample sequenced in a study of pediatric ulcerative colitis. The repertoire was sequenced with immunoSEQ multiplex PCR; TCRdb's copy has only in-frame clones and lacks some. The data show tens of thousands of clones, 80% to 90% seen once. The specimen was blood. These receptors were obtained from a boy between 10 and 17 years old who was a control in a study of pediatric ulcerative colitis.

The rearrangement links TRBV14 to TRBJ2-7, with D tentatively TRBD2 (6 bases). Trimming shortened V by 3 bases and J by 0 bases, and 9 bases separated the two germline ends. There are 14 residues in the CDR3. Germline V gene sequence: CDR1 SGHDN, CDR2 FVKESK. CDR3 region: CASSQRDNSYEQYF. In DNA, the CDR3 is TGTGCCAGCAGCCAGCGGGATAACTCCTACGAGCAGTACTTC.

V gene TRBV7-8 combines with J gene TRBJ1-5, with 7 bases identical to TRBD1. The CDR3 sequence is 15 residues long. With V trimmed by 8 bases and J by 4 bases, 11 bases remained unmatched. Looked up from germline, CDR1 is SGHVS and CDR2 is FQNEAQ. CDR3 DNA: TGTGCCAGCCTCAGGGGGAGGGGTGATAATCAGCCCCAGCATTTT. This gives the protein CASLRGRGDNQPQHF. The full variable domain, in which reference TRBV7-8 and TRBJ1-5 provide the parts outside the CDR3, is GAGVSQSPRYKVAKRGQDVALRCDPISGHVSLFWYQQALGQGPEFLTYFQNEAQLDKSGLPSDRFFAERPEGSVSTLKIQRTQQEDSAVYLCASLRGRGDNQPQHFGDGTRLSIL.

This rearrangement joins TRBV6-5 to TRBJ2-7; TRBD2 aligns across 10 bases. Germline trimming cut 5 bases from V and 7 bases from J; bases unmatched to any gene: 8. CDR3 length equals 14 residues. CDR1 is MNHEY, CDR2 SVGAGI, per germline. This chain's CDR3 is CASSRTSGVREQYF. DNA of the CDR3: TGTGCCAGCAGTCGGACTAGCGGCGTACGTGAGCAGTACTTC.

In its sample, this clone was seen a few times. One end of the junction is discordant with germline, which a read error may explain. The rearrangement joins TRBV12-5 to TRBJ1-1; D is possibly TRBD1 (5 bases). The CDR3 length is 9 residues. Germline V gives CDR1 LGHNT, CDR2 FRNRAP. The CDR3 loop reads CASGRQRDF. The DNA for the CDR3 is TGTGCTAGTGGTCGACAGCGGGACTTT.

The chain joins TRBV5-6 to TRBJ2-7, with unresolved D. Germline V gene data show CDR1 as SGHDT and CDR2 as YYEEEE. This CDR3 spans 12 amino acids. Between the trimmed V and J ends, which lost 1 base and 1 base, there was a span of 3 bases. The CDR3 loop reads CASSLRSYEQYF. Written as DNA, the CDR3 is TGTGCCAGCAGCTTGAGGTCCTACGAGCAGTACTTC.

The genes are TRBV27 and TRBJ1-1, with a tentative D call TRBD1 (5 bases). V lost 2 bases and J 7 bases, leaving 8 bases between the germline ends. The CDR3 runs to 12 residues. Germline V gives CDR1 MNHEY, CDR2 SMNVEV (reference sequence). CDR3: CASSLGGNEAFF. In DNA, the CDR3 is TGTGCCAGCAGTTTAGGGGGAAATGAAGCTTTCTTT.

This chain links TRBV19 with TRBJ2-2, with 7 bases fitting TRBD2. The CDR3 is 16 residues long. The germline V gene encodes CDR1 LNHDA and CDR2 SQIVND (reference sequence). The V gene end was trimmed by 7 bases and the J gene end by 3 bases; junction bases not matched to a gene: 11. The CDR3 loop reads CASIYWLADDTGELFF. The CDR3 nucleotides are TGTGCCAGTATTTATTGGCTAGCGGACGACACCGGGGAGCTGTTTTTT.

The chain couples TRBV6-5 to TRBJ2-1; D not certain. This CDR3 has 13 residues. Deletions cut 6 bases from V and 9 bases from J, with 15 bases between. Germline values: CDR1 MNHEY, CDR2 SVGAGI. CDR3 sequence (DNA): TGTGCCAGCAGCCGCGACTCCTCCGGTGAGCAGTTCTTC. Amino acids: CASSRDSSGEQFF.